A selection of T cell receptor beta chains follows, all from one sample in a study of blood T cell repertoires in COVID-19. Generated by immunoSEQ multiplex PCR, the TCRdb table keeps only in-frame clones and is missing some. The table lists approximately 70,000 clones, 88% of them singletons, with around 20% in the top ten. Input material: peripheral blood. These receptors were taken from a human donor in a cohort sampled during active COVID-19. CDR3s include the opening cysteine and the closing phenylalanine or tryptophan. D genes are given only for firm matches. Size tells how often a clone was seen (once, few, many) or the class of an expanded clone, and some rows leave it out.

v_call,clone_size,j_call,d_call,cdr3_nt,cdr3_aa
TRBV18,once,TRBJ1-1,NA,TGTGCCAGCTCACCACCGATGAGGACTGAAGCTTTCTTT,CASSPPMRTEAFF
TRBV12-3/TRBV12-4,once,TRBJ2-3,NA,TGTGCCAGCAGTGCCGGGTGGACAGATACGCAGTATTTT,CASSAGWTDTQYF
TRBV5-6,NA,TRBJ2-3,NA,TGTGCCAGCAGCAAGAGGGTTTATCATTCAGATACGCAGTATTTT,CASSKRVYHSDTQYF
TRBV7-2,NA,TRBJ2-1,NA,TGTGCCAGCAGCTTAGTACACCGTGCAAATGAGCAGTTCTTC,CASSLVHRANEQFF
TRBV19,NA,TRBJ2-1,TRBD1,TGTGCCAGTCGACAGGGGCCATCCTACAATGAGCAGTTCTTC,CASRQGPSYNEQFF
TRBV3-1/TRBV3-2,NA,TRBJ2-5,TRBD2,TGTGCCAGCAGCCAAGGTCTAGCGGGGAACTACCAAGAGACCCAGTACTTC,CASSQGLAGNYQETQYF
TRBV18,many,TRBJ2-7,TRBD1,TGTGCCAGCTCACGACAGGGTACCAACGAGCAGTACTTC,CASSRQGTNEQYF
TRBV15,NA,TRBJ2-1,NA,TGTGCCACCAGCAGAGTACGGGTAGGCCGCACCAATGAGCAGTTCTTC,CATSRVRVGRTNEQFF
TRBV27,NA,TRBJ2-7,TRBD2,TGTGCCAGCAGTCTATTGGGACTAGCGGGAGGTTCCTACGAGCAGTACTTC,CASSLLGLAGGSYEQYF
TRBV10-1,NA,TRBJ2-5,TRBD1,TGCGCCAGCAGCCGGACAGGGTCAGAGACCCAGTACTTC,CASSRTGSETQYF
TRBV7-5,NA,TRBJ1-5,NA,TGTGCCAGAAGCTCCACAGGGGGCCGCCAGCCCCAGCATTTT,CARSSTGGRQPQHF
TRBV27,few,TRBJ1-2,NA,TGTGCCAGCAGGTCCTCAGGGGCGAGGGTCTATGGCTACACCTTC,CASRSSGARVYGYTF
TRBV15,NA,TRBJ2-1,NA,TGTGCCACCAGTAGAGAACTTCCCTCCGCGCAGTTCTTC,CATSRELPSAQFF
TRBV7-2,NA,TRBJ2-7,NA,TGTGCCAGCAGCTTAGGACGAGGCGGAGGCTCCGAGCAGTACTTC,CASSLGRGGGSEQYF
TRBV6-5,NA,TRBJ2-5,TRBD1,TGTGCCAGCCGGGACAGGGGACGCAGTGGGGAGACCCAGTACTTC,CASRDRGRSGETQYF